The clone carrying this T cell receptor beta chain came up many times. Study processing details: Reference gene primers were amplified, and this amplification served to estimate nucleated cell counts. Measured with immunoSEQ multiplex PCR; TCRdb has only the in-frame clones, and not every one. For V, J and clone size, that table is used; D and trimming come from the DNA. The data hold 240,000 or so clones, with roughly four fifths observed a single time. The source of the sample is a study of blood T cell repertoires in COVID-19. The sequence was obtained from a woman older than 75 with acute or convalescent COVID-19. Sequenced: peripheral blood.

This CDR3 is CASSASQGAHIGYTF. For the CDR3, the DNA is TGTGCCAGCAGCGCCTCACAGGGGGCGCATATTGGCTACACCTTC. The rearrangement links TRBV7-2 to TRBJ1-2; 9 bases align to TRBD1. Germline CDR1 SGHTA, CDR2 FQGNSA. There are 15 residues in the CDR3. Germline trimming cut 5 bases from V and 7 bases from J; bases unmatched to any gene: 11.